This TCR beta chain appears in the sequencing data of a study of cytomegalovirus exposure and HLA in healthy donors. Study-wide points: Reportedly, cytomegalovirus status was diagnosed with high sensitivity and specificity. Earlier analysis found most TCR beta V segments productive about 87% or about 30% of the time. A missense DCLRE1C variant was associated with V- and J-gene trimming of TCR beta chains in a later analysis, and an independent cohort replicated the association.

The CDR3 is 16 residues long. V dropped 7 bases and J dropped 1; count of bases not matched to a gene: 10. From germline, CDR1 is MNHNY and CDR2 SVGAGI (reference sequence). PCR used 60 Vbeta primers and 13 Jbeta primers. As handled by the study authors: There were about 80 million unique TCR beta chains by a later count, and some 11 million of them were shared. The table came from immunoSEQ multiplex PCR; TCRdb's copy has only in-frame clones and leaves some out. From that table come the V and J calls and clone size; the DNA was used to work out D and trimming. The table records around 230,000 clones, nearly 80% of them present only once. To note about this clone: Its antigen is as yet unknown.

This chain connects TRBV6-6 to TRBJ1-5, with 7 bases aligning to TRBD1. The sequencing sample was made of PBMCs. This clonotype was sampled from a male donor in good health and CMV-seronegative. The CDR3: CASNDSGGSSNQPQHF. The CDR3 DNA reads TGTGCCAGCAACGATTCAGGGGGATCGAGCAATCAGCCCCAGCATTTT.